This TCR beta chain emerged from a study of TIL therapy for anti-PD-1-resistant metastatic lung cancer. Time point denoted: pre-treatment sample, taken before nivolumab and TIL therapy. Tumor tissue came from excised metastases, mostly pleural nodules or supraclavicular lymph nodes. Adults with stage 4 NSCLC were enrolled in a phase I trial. The immunoSEQ assay was v3. The method was immunoSEQ multiplex PCR; TCRdb's version includes in-frame clones alone and lacks a portion of them. This table has 95,000 or so clones, roughly two thirds appearing once. For this clone: Other nucleotide sequences in the sample specify the same CDR3.

Germline values: CDR1 SGHRS, CDR2 YFSETQ. Trimming pared 5 bases from V and 2 bases from J, leaving 12 bases between. The CDR3 covers 14 residues. This chain links TRBV5-1 with TRBJ2-3; possibly TRBD1 for D (6 bases). The clonotype comes from a person aged 25-79 years with non-small cell lung cancer. This specimen was tumor tissue, taken at baseline. The CDR3 coding sequence is TGCGCCAGCAGTCTAGGACAGTCCACAGATACGCAGTATTTT. Translating gives CASSLGQSTDTQYF.